This passage covers 18 T cell receptor beta chains from one sample sequenced in a study of lymphopenia after photon versus proton radiotherapy. TCRdb keeps only in-frame clones here, not all; method: immunoSEQ multiplex PCR. In the table there are around 64,000 clones, approximately 86% of which are singletons. Sequencing was performed on peripheral blood, taken from a patient treated with proton-based radiotherapy. All receptors derive from a man older than 75 with esophageal cancer.

This clone appeared a few times. This chain uses TRBV4-1 with TRBJ1-1; TRBD1 matches at 8 bases. The CDR3 loop spans 15 amino acids. The V gene end was trimmed by 6 bases and the J gene end by 0 bases; junction bases not matched to a gene: 6. Germline CDR1 reads MGHRA; CDR2 reads YSYEKL. CDR3 sequence reads: CASRDRESMNTEAFF. Written as DNA, the CDR3 is TGCGCCAGCAGGGACAGGGAGAGCATGAACACTGAAGCTTTCTTT.

The chain is built from TRBV4-3 and TRBJ1-2, with D possibly being TRBD1 (5 bases). The V gene's germline CDR1 is LGHNA and CDR2 YSLEER. CDR3 length equals 14 residues. The V gene lost 3 bases and the J gene lost 3 bases, with 11 bases spanning the gap. CDR3 loop: CASSQGTGYYGYTF. DNA for the CDR3: TGCGCCAGCAGCCAGGGGACCGGCTACTATGGCTACACCTTC.

This sequence joins TRBV4-2 and TRBJ2-2; weak D call: TRBD1 (5 bases). The CDR3 is 16 amino acids. The germline gives CDR1 LGHNA, CDR2 YNFKEQ. Trimming removed 4 bases from V and 4 bases from J, with 16 bases in between. CDR3 sequence reads: CASSRYPKTGTGELFF. CDR3 nucleotides: TGTGCCAGCAGCCGTTACCCGAAAACAGGCACCGGGGAGCTGTTTTTT.

The chain links TRBV29-1 to TRBJ1-1; maybe TRBD1 (5 bases). The CDR3 has 13 residues. Germline CDR1 reads SQVTM; CDR2 reads ANQGSEA. V shed 7 bases and J shed 4 bases, with 16 bases lying between them. The CDR3 DNA follows: TGCAGCGCCGAACGAAGGACAAGCACTGAAGCTTTCTTT. It specifies CSAERRTSTEAFF.

The chain combines TRBV7-6 with TRBJ2-3; D remains ambiguous. Per germline, CDR1 SGHVS and CDR2 FNYEAQ. This CDR3 has 12 residues. V gave up 3 bases and J gave up 3 bases, with 4 bases separating them. The CDR3 DNA follows: TGTGCCAGCAGCTTTATGACAGATACGCAGTATTTT. It yields the protein CASSFMTDTQYF.

The chain couples TRBV18 to TRBJ1-1; the D is unclear. The germline gives CDR1 KGHSH, CDR2 LQKENI. The CDR3 extends over 13 amino acids. Between the trimmed V and J ends, which lost 2 bases and 3 bases, there was a span of 7 bases. This CDR3 is CASSPNFDTEAFF. CDR3 DNA: TGTGCCAGCTCACCAAACTTCGACACTGAAGCTTTCTTT.

The chain carries TRBV18 and TRBJ2-7; the D gene is possibly TRBD2 (5 bases). Germline CDR1 and CDR2: KGHSH and LQKENI. The CDR3 contains 12 residues. V lost 4 bases to trimming and J lost 1 base, with 5 bases between them. The CDR3 coding sequence is TGTGCCAGCTCACTAGCGTCCTACGAGCAGTACTTC. It codes for CASSLASYEQYF.

The J gene is TRBJ2-7, the V gene TRBV7-2; 7 bases match TRBD1. Germline V lookup: CDR1 SGHTA, CDR2 FQGNSA. V dropped 5 bases and J dropped 0; count of bases not matched to a gene: 4. This CDR3 contains 14 residues. The CDR3: CASSQGTDSYEQYF. CDR3 nucleotide sequence: TGTGCCAGCAGCCAGGGGACAGACTCCTACGAGCAGTACTTC.

This clone came up once. The chain combines TRBV5-1 with TRBJ2-5; D unresolved. V was trimmed by 1 base and J by 1 base, leaving 11 bases between them. CDR1 and CDR2 from the germline V gene are SGHRS and YFSETQ. The CDR3 runs to 15 residues. This CDR3 reads CASSLIPNSQETQYF. The CDR3 bases are TGCGCCAGCAGCTTGATTCCGAACAGCCAAGAGACCCAGTACTTC.

This clone was recorded only once. The chain combines TRBV7-8 with TRBJ2-5, with D tentatively TRBD1 or TRBD2 (5 bases each). TRBJ2-7 matches the DNA end more closely, so the J call is doubtful. The V gene's germline CDR1 is SGHVS and CDR2 FQNEAQ. The CDR3 consists of 15 residues. The DNA of the CDR3 is TGTGCCAGCAGCTTACCCCGGGGCAGAACCTACGAGCAGTACTTC. It yields the protein CASSLPRGRTYEQYF.

The rearrangement joins TRBV18 to TRBJ1-4; D is unclear. Trimming pared 6 bases from V and 0 bases from J, leaving 5 bases between. Germline CDR1 reads KGHSH; CDR2 reads LQKENI. The CDR3 covers 13 residues. DNA of the CDR3: TGTGCCAGCTCGGATGCAACTAATGAAAAACTGTTTTTT. Protein: CASSDATNEKLFF.

The chain recombines TRBV19 with TRBJ2-2; D is unclear. V was pared by 5 bases and J by 5 bases, with 9 bases between. There are 13 residues in the CDR3. Germline V gene data show CDR1 as LNHDA and CDR2 as SQIVND (reference sequence). In DNA, the CDR3 is TGTGCCAGTAGTGGCATCGTTACCGGGGAGCTGTTTTTT. It specifies CASSGIVTGELFF. Combining the CDR3 with reference TRBV19 and TRBJ2-2 gives the whole variable domain DGGITQSPKYLFRKEGQNVTLSCEQNLNHDAMYWYRQDPGQGLRLIYYSQIVNDFQKGDIAEGYSVSREKKESFPLTVTSAQKNPTAFYLCASSGIVTGELFFGEGSRLTVL.

The chain links TRBV29-1 to TRBJ2-1; no reliable D call. Germline V CDR1 and CDR2: SQVTM, ANQGSEA. The CDR3 consists of 10 residues. The V end lost 3 bases, the J end lost 9 bases, and 6 bases lay between the germline ends. The CDR3 DNA follows: TGCAGCGTTGAGGGTGCTGAGCAGTTCTTC. Translated, it gives CSVEGAEQFF.

The V gene is TRBV4-1, the J gene TRBJ1-3, with 10 bases that match TRBD1. Germline lookup yields CDR1 MGHRA and CDR2 YSYEKL. The CDR3 has 16 amino acids. V was clipped by 0 bases and J by 7 bases; unmatched bases: 6. The CDR3, as DNA: TGCGCCAGCAGCCAAGATCCCGGGACAGGGGAGAACACCATATATTTT. Translation: CASSQDPGTGENTIYF.

The CDR3 is CASSPLRGNTGELFF. CDR3 nucleotides: TGTGCCAGTAGCCCTCTTAGGGGGAACACCGGGGAGCTGTTTTTT. The chain carries TRBV19 and TRBJ2-2; tentatively, D is TRBD1 (5 bases). Germline-derived CDR1 and CDR2 are LNHDA and SQIVND (reference sequence). V was pared by 6 bases and J by 1 base, with 12 bases between. This CDR3 is built from 15 residues.

This clone was seen just once. The chain couples TRBV7-9 to TRBJ1-6, with 9 bases identical to TRBD1. This CDR3 is built from 16 residues. The V and J ends lost 5 bases and 8 bases, in that order; junction bases with no gene match: 10. CDR1 and CDR2 from the germline V gene are SEHNR and FQNEAQ (reference sequence). The DNA for the CDR3 is TGTGCCAGCAGCGTTATGGGACAGGGAGTTTATTCACCCCTCCACTTT. Translation: CASSVMGQGVYSPLHF. Drawing the rest from reference TRBV7-9 and TRBJ1-6, the complete variable domain is DTGVSQNPRHKITKRGQNVTFRCDPISEHNRLYWYRQTLGQGPEFLTYFQNEAQLEKSRLLSDRFSAERPKGSFSTLEIQRTEQGDSAMYLCASSVMGQGVYSPLHFGNGTRLTVT.

The chain recombines TRBV19 with TRBJ2-7; 10 bases map to TRBD1. V gave up 3 bases and J gave up 3 bases; unmatched junction bases: 2. This CDR3 comprises 14 residues. Germline CDR1 is LNHDA and CDR2 is SQIVND (reference sequence). For the CDR3, the DNA is TGTGCCAGTAGTATCCGGGACAGGGGCTACGAGCAGTACTTC. This translates into CASSIRDRGYEQYF. The full variable domain, in which reference TRBV19 and TRBJ2-7 provide the parts outside the CDR3, is DGGITQSPKYLFRKEGQNVTLSCEQNLNHDAMYWYRQDPGQGLRLIYYSQIVNDFQKGDIAEGYSVSREKKESFPLTVTSAQKNPTAFYLCASSIRDRGYEQYFGPGTRLTVT.

CDR3 in amino acids: CASSLDRTGFDEQFF. In DNA, the CDR3 is TGCGCCAGCAGCTTGGACCGGACAGGGTTCGATGAGCAGTTCTTC. The genes are TRBV5-1 and TRBJ2-1; 8 nucleotides line up with TRBD1. CDR1 SGHRS and CDR2 YFSETQ come from the germline V gene. V lost 0 bases to trimming and J lost 8 bases; unmatched junction nucleotides: 7. The CDR3 is 15 amino acids.